This T cell receptor beta chain stems from a study of blood T cell repertoires in COVID-19. On the study more broadly: Acute-phase and convalescent COVID-19 samples originated in the United States, Italy and Spain. PBMCs, B-cell-depleted T cells, or T cells were the source of the cDNA or gDNA that made up the material.

CDR3 length: 16 residues. This clone was counted between two and nine times. In the original workflow: How many nucleated cells were present was estimated from reference gene primer amplification. The table came from immunoSEQ multiplex PCR; TCRdb's copy has only in-frame clones and leaves some out. The DNA was the basis for D and trimming; V, J and clone size are from that table. The sample has 300,000 to 400,000 clones, more than 75% seen once; the top ten hold 1%. The origin of this receptor is a middle-aged man with active or convalescent COVID-19. Sequenced input: peripheral blood. J is TRBJ2-3 and V is TRBV12-1; the table gives TRBD2 as D, unverified against the DNA. TRBV12-1 is recorded as a pseudogene. In DNA form, the CDR3 reads TGTGCCAGCAGCGTGACTAGCGGGGGAAGAAAAGATACGCAGTATTTT. Protein sequence: CASSVTSGGRKDTQYF.